Sequencing of this T cell receptor (beta chain) was carried out in a study of identical twins. Germline V gene sequence: CDR1 SGHTA, CDR2 FQGNSA. This CDR3 is 14 amino acids long. The V and J ends lost 1 base and 5 bases respectively, with 11 bases between them. Regarding this clonotype: What it binds is not known.

General study results and limits: Out-of-frame alpha sequences common to twins exhibited a surplus of low generation probability.

TCRdb used MiXCR to reprocess the 5' RACE reads, holding one entry per CDR3 protein. This sample has more than 400,000 distinct CDR3 sequences, with 15% found just once. The same sample was also studied in work on yellow fever vaccine responses in identical twins.

The rearrangement joins TRBV7-2 to TRBJ1-1, with D unclear. Sequencing was carried out using CD4+ T cells sorted from blood. The sequence was collected from a woman aged 18-30 years in good health. CDR3 residues: CASSLVGSRTEAFF. In DNA form, the CDR3 reads TGTGCCAGCAGCTTAGTGGGGTCTAGGACTGAAGCTTTCTTT.